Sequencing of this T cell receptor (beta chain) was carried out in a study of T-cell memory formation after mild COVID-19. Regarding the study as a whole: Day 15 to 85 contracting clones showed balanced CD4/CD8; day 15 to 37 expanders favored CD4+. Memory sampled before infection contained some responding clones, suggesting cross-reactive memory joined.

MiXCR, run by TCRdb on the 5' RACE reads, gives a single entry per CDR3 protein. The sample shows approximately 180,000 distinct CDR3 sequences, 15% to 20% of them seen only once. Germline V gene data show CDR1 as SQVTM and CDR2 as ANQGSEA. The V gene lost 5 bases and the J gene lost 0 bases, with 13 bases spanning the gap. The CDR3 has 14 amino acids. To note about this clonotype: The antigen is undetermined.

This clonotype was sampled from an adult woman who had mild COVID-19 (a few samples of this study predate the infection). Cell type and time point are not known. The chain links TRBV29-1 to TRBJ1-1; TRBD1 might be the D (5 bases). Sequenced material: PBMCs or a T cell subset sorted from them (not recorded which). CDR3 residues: CSVRGVPMNTEAFF. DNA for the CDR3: TGCAGCGTTCGAGGGGTACCGATGAACACTGAAGCTTTCTTT. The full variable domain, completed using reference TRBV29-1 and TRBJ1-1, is SAVISQKPSRDICQRGTSLTIQCQVDSQVTMMFWYRQQPGQSLTLIATANQGSEATYESGFVIDKFPISRPNLTFSTLTVSNMSPEDSSIYLCSVRGVPMNTEAFFGQGTRLTVV.